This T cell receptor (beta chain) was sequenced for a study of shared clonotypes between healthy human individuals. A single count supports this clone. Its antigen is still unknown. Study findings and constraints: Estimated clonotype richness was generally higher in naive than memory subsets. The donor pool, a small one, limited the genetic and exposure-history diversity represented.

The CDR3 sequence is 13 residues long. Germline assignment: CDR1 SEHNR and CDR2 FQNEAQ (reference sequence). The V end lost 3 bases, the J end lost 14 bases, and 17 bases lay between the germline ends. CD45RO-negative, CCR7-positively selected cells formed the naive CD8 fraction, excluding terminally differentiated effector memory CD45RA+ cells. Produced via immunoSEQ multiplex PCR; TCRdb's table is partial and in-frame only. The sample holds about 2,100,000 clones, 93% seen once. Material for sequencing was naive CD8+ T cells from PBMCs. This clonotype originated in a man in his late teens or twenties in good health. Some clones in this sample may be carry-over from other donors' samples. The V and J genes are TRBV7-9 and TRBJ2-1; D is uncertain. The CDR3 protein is CASSFEPLRIEFF. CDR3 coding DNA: TGTGCCAGCAGCTTCGAGCCCCTTCGAATTGAGTTCTTC.